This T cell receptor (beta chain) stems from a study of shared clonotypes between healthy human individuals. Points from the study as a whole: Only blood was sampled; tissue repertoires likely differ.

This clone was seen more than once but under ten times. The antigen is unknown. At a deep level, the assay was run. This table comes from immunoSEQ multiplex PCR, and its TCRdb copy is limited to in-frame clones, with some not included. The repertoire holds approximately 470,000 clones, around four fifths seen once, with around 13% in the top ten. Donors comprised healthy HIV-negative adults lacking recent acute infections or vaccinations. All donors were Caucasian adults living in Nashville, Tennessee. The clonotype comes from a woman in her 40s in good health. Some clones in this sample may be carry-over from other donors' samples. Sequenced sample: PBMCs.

The CDR3 region is CASSQDPLGRDEQYF. The CDR3 nucleotides read TGCGCCAGCAGCCAAGATCCCCTAGGACGCGACGAGCAGTACTTC. The V gene is TRBV4-1, the J gene TRBJ2-7; no definite D call. The germline gives CDR1 MGHRA, CDR2 YSYEKL. This CDR3 has 15 residues. V shed 0 bases and J shed 5 bases, with 14 bases lying between them.